Shown below are 27 T cell receptor beta chains from a single sample sequenced in a study of blood T cells in healthy people across ages (dated by TCRdb to between 2014 and 2017). Preparation of the library involved 5' RACE. The instrument given in TCRdb is Illumina HiSeq 2500. A second PCR of roughly 7 to 11 cycles was performed with a sample-barcoded 5' primer and a J-beta primer mix. TCRdb ran its own pipeline on the public reads, namely fastp trimming at Q25 and MiXCR clone calling, and kept in-frame beta chains. A single entry per CDR3 protein holds the most common genes and DNA from its merged rows. The sample yields some 1.6 million distinct CDR3 sequences; approximately 32% were counted once. The ten largest clones take up roughly 12% of the sample. Sequenced sample: blood. The receptors were gathered from a woman in her 30s in good health.

This clonotype showed up many times. This sequence joins TRBV10-3 and TRBJ2-1, with 9 bases aligning to TRBD2. Germline V gene data show CDR1 as ENHRY and CDR2 as SYGVKD. Trimming removed 10 bases from V and 9 bases from J; junction bases left unmatched: 13. This CDR3 comprises 14 residues. As DNA, the CDR3 is TGTGCCACCTCTTTGGCGGGAGGGTTAGGTGAGCAGTTCTTC. This translates into CATSLAGGLGEQFF.

This clonotype appeared many times. This chain's CDR3 is CSALTGAGGYTF. The CDR3 region has the DNA TGCAGCGCCTTGACAGGGGCGGGCGGCTACACCTTC. The chain carries TRBV29-1 and TRBJ1-2, with 8 bases lining up with TRBD1. This CDR3 has 12 residues. Germline V gene sequence: CDR1 SQVTM, CDR2 ANQGSEA. V shed 7 bases and J 8 bases; nucleotides not matched to a gene: 9.

This clonotype was seen a few times. The chain employs TRBV6-1 and TRBJ2-3, with 8 bases aligning to TRBD1. Germline CDR1 MNHNS, CDR2 SASEGT. The CDR3 extends over 16 amino acids. V shed 1 base, J shed 6 bases, and the junction held 9 bases outside the gene matches. CDR3 bases: TGTGCCAGCAGTGAAGTCTTGCAGGGGGCATCGGATACGCAGTATTTT. Translated, it gives CASSEVLQGASDTQYF.

This clonotype appeared a few times. The rearrangement uses TRBV4-1 and TRBJ2-7, with a weak D call TRBD2 (7 bases). The CDR3 totals 16 residues. Germline CDR1 MGHRA, CDR2 YSYEKL. The germline V and J ends were trimmed by 2 bases and 4 bases, with 18 bases remaining between them. This CDR3 is CASSQQKLGGHYEQYF. In nucleotides, the CDR3 is TGCGCCAGCAGCCAACAGAAATTGGGGGGGCATTACGAGCAGTACTTC.

This clonotype was counted once. The J gene is TRBJ2-7, the V gene TRBV6-1; TRBD2 might be the D (6 bases). The germline V and J ends were trimmed by 6 bases and 6 bases, with 18 bases remaining between them. From germline, CDR1 is MNHNS and CDR2 SASEGT. The CDR3 consists of 14 residues. The CDR3 DNA sequence: TGTGCCAGCAGGGAACGGAGGGGACCCTCCGAGCAGTACTTC. The encoded protein is CASRERRGPSEQYF.

The chain recombines TRBV10-1 with TRBJ1-2; 8 bases agree with TRBD1. Germline CDR1 is WNHNN and CDR2 is SYGVQD (reference sequence). V gave up 3 bases and J gave up 9 bases; unmatched junction bases: 6. The CDR3 is 13 amino acids. The CDR3: CASSDGQGLRYTF. The CDR3, as DNA: TGCGCCAGCAGTGACGGACAGGGTCTCCGCTACACCTTC.

This rearrangement joins TRBV10-3 to TRBJ2-1; 11 bases agree with TRBD2. The length of the CDR3 is 15 residues. Losses at the gene ends were 3 bases for V and 7 bases for J; bases not matched to a gene: 5. Germline assignment: CDR1 ENHRY and CDR2 SYGVKD. CDR3 amino acids: CAISELAGVGNEQFF. As DNA, the CDR3 is TGTGCCATCAGTGAACTAGCGGGAGTTGGGAATGAGCAGTTCTTC.

This chain links TRBV12-3 or TRBV12-4 with TRBJ2-2; D gene ambiguous. The CDR3 runs to 16 residues. V shed 6 bases and J shed 0 bases, with 14 bases lying between them. The CDR3 here is CASSLQQITNTGELFF. DNA of the CDR3: TGTGCCAGCAGCCTACAGCAGATAACGAACACCGGGGAGCTGTTTTTT.

This clonotype showed up just a few times. The chain uses TRBV28 and TRBJ1-1; D call uncertain. From germline, CDR1 is MDHEN and CDR2 SYDVKM. The CDR3 totals 14 residues. The germline V and J ends were trimmed by 5 bases and 0 bases, with 10 bases remaining between them. CDR3 residues: CASSPGELNTEAFF. The CDR3, as DNA: TGTGCCAGCAGTCCCGGGGAGTTGAACACTGAAGCTTTCTTT.

In its sample, this clonotype was seen a few times. The chain combines TRBV7-2 with TRBJ2-1; 7 bases are a match to TRBD2. Per the germline V gene, CDR1 is SGHTA and CDR2 is FQGNSA. Unmatched junction bases numbered 5, after V lost 3 bases and J lost 3 bases. CDR3 size: 15 residues. The CDR3 here is CASSFAGEFYNEQFF. DNA for the CDR3: TGTGCCAGCAGCTTCGCGGGAGAGTTCTACAATGAGCAGTTCTTC.

This chain connects TRBV20-1 to TRBJ2-7, with no clear D. The CDR3 runs 15 residues. Per the germline V gene, CDR1 is DFQATT and CDR2 is SNEGSKA (reference sequence). V was pared by 0 bases and J by 2 bases, with 14 bases between. The CDR3 here is CSARDPLKGAYEQYF. The DNA for the CDR3 is TGCAGTGCTAGAGACCCGTTGAAGGGCGCCTACGAGCAGTACTTC.

The rearrangement uses TRBV7-7 and TRBJ2-2; maybe TRBD2 (6 bases). Germline CDR1 SSHAT, CDR2 FNYEAQ (reference sequence). The germline V and J ends were trimmed by 2 bases and 5 bases, with 15 bases remaining between them. The CDR3 runs to 16 residues. CDR3 coding DNA: TGTGCCAGCAGCTTAACAGCGGGTTCTAATACCGGGGAGCTGTTTTTT. It yields the protein CASSLTAGSNTGELFF.

The rearrangement joins TRBV3-1 to TRBJ1-1; D is undetermined. In germline, CDR1 is LGHDT, CDR2 YNNKEL (reference sequence). The V end was cut by 2 bases, the J end by 3 bases, with 16 bases between. The CDR3 consists of 16 residues. CDR3 DNA sequence: TGTGCCAGCAGCCAACTTAACGTGGAGCACCACACTGAAGCTTTCTTT. It codes for CASSQLNVEHHTEAFF.

The rearrangement uses TRBV7-9 and TRBJ2-7; D is tentatively TRBD1 or TRBD2 (5 bases each). CDR1 and CDR2 from the germline V gene are SEHNR and FQNEAQ (reference sequence). V lost 0 bases, J lost 6 bases, and 9 bases lay in between. This CDR3 has 13 residues. The DNA for the CDR3 is TGTGCCAGCAGCTTAGCCGGTGGGACCGAGCAGTACTTC. Translated: CASSLAGGTEQYF.

Points on this clonotype: This may arise from a read error, as a much more abundant clone is one base away. The chain carries TRBV10-3 and TRBJ2-5; 7 bases fit TRBD2. This CDR3 region has 15 residues. Germline assignment: CDR1 ENHRY and CDR2 SYGVKD. The CDR3 DNA follows: TGTGCCGTCAGTGAGTCGGGGGGATGGCAAGAGACCCAGTACTTC. Protein sequence: CAVSESGGWQETQYF.

This clonotype was found many times. V gene TRBV24-1 combines with J gene TRBJ2-2; the D gene is possibly TRBD1 (6 bases). CDR1 and CDR2 (germline): KGHDR, SFDVKD. The CDR3 sequence is 15 residues long. V was shortened by 6 bases and J by 2 bases, with 12 bases between the two germline ends. CDR3 amino acids: CATSKPGQNTGELFF. The CDR3 DNA follows: TGTGCCACCAGTAAACCGGGACAAAACACCGGGGAGCTGTTTTTT.

The V gene is TRBV7-9, the J gene TRBJ2-5, with D possibly being TRBD1 or TRBD2 (5 bases each). CDR1 is SEHNR and CDR2 is FQNEAQ in the germline V gene (reference sequence). The CDR3 extends over 13 amino acids. Trimming took 5 bases from V and 13 from J, leaving 20 bases between them. CDR3: CASSEPRGPPRYF. As DNA, the CDR3 is TGTGCCAGCAGCGAACCCCGGGGCCCCCCGAGGTACTTC.

This clonotype was seen more than once but under ten times. V gene TRBV6-2 or TRBV6-3 combines with J gene TRBJ2-1; 14 positions match TRBD2. Germline CDR1 is MNHEY and CDR2 is SVGEGT. V lost 2 bases, J lost 4 bases, and 7 bases stayed unmatched. This CDR3 is 18 amino acids long. CDR3 sequence: CASSYRLAGGPGYNEQFF. The DNA for the CDR3 is TGTGCCAGCAGTTACCGACTAGCGGGGGGGCCGGGTTACAATGAGCAGTTCTTC.

This clonotype has a count of ten or more. The chain is built from TRBV3-1 and TRBJ2-7, with D hard to call. The germline CDR1 and CDR2 sequences are LGHDT and YNNKEL (reference sequence). The V end lost 1 base, the J end lost 6 bases, and 4 bases lay between the germline ends. The CDR3 spans 11 residues. CDR3 loop: CASSQGGEQYF. As DNA, the CDR3 is TGTGCCAGCAGCCAAGGGGGCGAGCAGTACTTC.

There are a few counts of this clonotype. V gene TRBV12-3 or TRBV12-4 combines with J gene TRBJ2-5; maybe TRBD1 (6 bases). The CDR3 consists of 15 residues. V lost 6 bases and J 5 bases, leaving 19 bases between the germline ends. The CDR3 loop reads CASRQDSSLGETQYF. CDR3 sequence (DNA): TGTGCCAGCAGGCAGGACAGCTCTCTTGGGGAGACCCAGTACTTC.

The chain is built from TRBV7-8 and TRBJ2-4; D ambiguous. TRBJ2-7 explains the end of the DNA better; the J call may be wrong. This CDR3 has 15 amino acids. Germline CDR1 reads SGHVS; CDR2 reads FQNEAQ. The CDR3 bases are TGTGCCAGCAGCTACGACACCCCGGTAGGGTACGAGCAGTACTTC. As protein: CASSYDTPVGYEQYF.

This clonotype was seen only a few times. The rearrangement links TRBV27 to TRBJ1-1, with D perhaps matching TRBD1 (5 bases). Germline assignment: CDR1 MNHEY and CDR2 SMNVEV (reference sequence). This CDR3 region has 14 residues. The germline V and J ends were trimmed by 6 bases and 0 bases, with 11 bases remaining between them. In DNA, the CDR3 is TGTGCCAGCAGGCCGGGGGGGATGAACACTGAAGCTTTCTTT. This translates into CASRPGGMNTEAFF.

The chain is built from TRBV27 and TRBJ2-3; 9 bases agree with TRBD1. V was pared by 4 bases and J by 2 bases, with 13 bases of the junction left unmatched. The CDR3 is made up of 18 amino acids. Germline CDR1 and CDR2: MNHEY and SMNVEV (reference sequence). CDR3 region: CASSSPSTGGRYTDTQYF. As DNA, the CDR3 is TGTGCCAGCAGTTCGCCCAGTACAGGGGGCAGATACACAGATACGCAGTATTTT.

The V and J genes are TRBV28 and TRBJ2-3; 9 bases align to TRBD2. The J segment lost 3 bases and the V segment lost 3 bases, leaving 13 bases of the junction unmatched. The CDR3 is 18 amino acids. Germline V CDR1 and CDR2: MDHEN, SYDVKM. CDR3 bases: TGTGCCAGCAGTTTCTGGTTAGCGGGAGCTTTTCGTACAGATACGCAGTATTTT. Its translation is CASSFWLAGAFRTDTQYF.

About this clonotype: It may be a read error: a sequence one base away is much more abundant. CDR3 sequence: CASSIWGEGQETQYF. DNA of the CDR3: TGTGCCAGTAGTATTTGGGGCGAAGGCCAAGAGACCCAGTACTTC. The rearrangement uses TRBV19 and TRBJ2-5, with D tentatively TRBD1 (5 bases). CDR1 is LNHDA and CDR2 is SQIVND in the germline V gene (reference sequence). V was trimmed by 3 bases and J by 1 base, leaving 12 bases between them. This CDR3 has 15 amino acids. Drawing the rest from reference TRBV19 and TRBJ2-5, the complete variable domain is DGGITQSPKYLFRKEGQNVTLSCEQNLNHDAMYWYRQDPGQGLRLIYYSQIVNDFQKGDIAEGYSVSREKKESFPLTVTSAQKNPTAFYLCASSIWGEGQETQYFGPGTRLLVL.

This clonotype occurred a few times. CDR3 nucleotide sequence: TGCAGTGCCAGCCTGACGGGGGGCTGGACAGATACGCAGTATTTT. Translation: CSASLTGGWTDTQYF. The rearrangement links TRBV20-1 to TRBJ2-3; a possible D gene is TRBD2 (7 bases). Trimming shortened V by 6 bases and J by 3 bases, and 19 bases separated the two germline ends. Germline CDR1 and CDR2: DFQATT and SNEGSKA (reference sequence). The CDR3 sequence is 15 residues long.

This clonotype showed up just a few times. This chain connects TRBV29-1 to TRBJ2-2; D may be TRBD1 (5 bases). Germline loops: CDR1 SQVTM, CDR2 ANQGSEA. The CDR3 extends over 14 amino acids. Trimming took off 2 bases at V and 0 bases at J, with 7 bases between the two ends. CDR3 in DNA: TGCAGCGTTGAACAGGGATCGAACACCGGGGAGCTGTTTTTT. Translation: CSVEQGSNTGELFF.